Reported below is one T cell receptor beta chain. The record originates from a study of blood T cell repertoires in COVID-19. As for the study in general: Collection of acute and convalescent COVID-19 samples took place in the United States, Italy and Spain.

Authors' data handling: Using reference gene primer amplification, nucleated cell counts were estimated. Sequencing was performed with immunoSEQ multiplex PCR; in TCRdb, only in-frame clones are kept and a portion is missing. V, J and clone size are those of that table, while D and trimming were read from the DNA. The sample has approximately 200,000 clones; approximately 83% are singletons. The germline V gene encodes CDR1 SGHTA and CDR2 FQGNSA. V lost 4 bases and J lost 4, with 16 bases in between. The CDR3 sequence is 15 residues long. The chain couples TRBV7-2 to TRBJ1-2; perhaps TRBD1 as D (5 bases). This receptor was taken from a woman in her twenties or thirties who had recovered from COVID-19. Sequenced sample: peripheral blood. The CDR3 protein is CASSSPRDYFYGYTF. In nucleotides, the CDR3 is TGTGCCAGCAGCTCCCCGAGGGACTACTTCTATGGCTACACCTTC.